This paragraph covers one T cell receptor (beta chain) sequence. Its antigen is undetermined. It was healthy bone marrow donors who served as donors. This entry comes from a study of cytomegalovirus exposure and HLA in healthy donors. The study's findings and limits: Versus the 666-donor mean, an Asian-associated ancestry cluster reportedly showed fewer N-insertions in a later analysis. Among TCR beta chains of equal frequency, HLA-associated ones were more clonally expanded in a later analysis. Exclusion applied to some V segments, including TRBV6-2 and TRBV6-3, as they were indistinguishable.

Primers included in the PCR were 60 Vbeta and 13 Jbeta primers. The method was immunoSEQ multiplex PCR; TCRdb's version includes in-frame clones alone and lacks a portion of them. The sample gives 150,000 to 200,000 clones, 85% of which show up once; 1% is in the top ten. The CDR3 contains 14 residues. CDR1 and CDR2 from the germline V gene are LNHNV and YYDKDF (reference sequence). V was pared by 2 bases and J by 5 bases, with 12 bases between. The chain combines TRBV15 with TRBJ1-2; no reliable D call. The sequence was obtained from a boy aged 2-15 years in good health and CMV-seronegative. The specimen was PBMCs. The CDR3 DNA follows: TGTGCCACCAGCAGATTCGAGGGAAAGTATGGCTACACCTTC. Translated, it gives CATSRFEGKYGYTF.